This T cell receptor (beta chain) is drawn from a study of T-cell reconstitution after alpha-beta-depleted transplantation in children. Construction of the TCRbeta library involved unique molecular identifiers. TCRdb reprocessed the PCR reads with MiXCR, giving one entry per CDR3 protein. The sample has 550,000 to 800,000 distinct CDR3 sequences, about an eighth seen once. The germline gives CDR1 ENHRY, CDR2 SYGVKD. This CDR3 region has 15 residues. Trimming took 7 bases from V and 2 from J, leaving 16 bases between them. This clonotype turned up a few times. Source: PBMCs, taken before TCRalphabeta/CD19-depleted stem cell transplant. V is TRBV10-3 and J is TRBJ2-3; D might be TRBD2 (5 bases). The TCR sequence derives from a girl aged 2 to 9 with congenital amegakaryocytic thrombocytopenia, due to receive a stem cell transplant. CDR3 amino acids: CAIMSTDYPTDTQYF. The CDR3 DNA follows: TGTGCCATCATGTCTACCGACTACCCCACAGATACGCAGTATTTT.